This TCR beta chain was captured by sequencing in a study of cytomegalovirus exposure and HLA in healthy donors. Both 60 Vbeta primers and 13 Jbeta primers went into the PCR. The protocol was immunoSEQ multiplex PCR, while the TCRdb copy is restricted to in-frame clones and leaves out a portion. Of under 200,000 clones listed, 65% to 90% were seen once; the top ten hold about 2%. The length of the CDR3 is 16 residues. The junction had 9 bases not matched to a gene; V was cut back by 2 bases and J by 7 bases. Germline lookup yields CDR1 SNHLY and CDR2 FYNNEI. V usage is TRBV2 and J usage is TRBJ2-1; 9 nucleotides match TRBD1. The specimen was PBMCs. This sequence originates from a male donor in good health and CMV-seronegative. CDR3 amino acids: CASSEFWTGVGNEQFF. The CDR3 DNA follows: TGTGCCAGCAGTGAATTCTGGACAGGGGTCGGGAATGAGCAGTTCTTC.